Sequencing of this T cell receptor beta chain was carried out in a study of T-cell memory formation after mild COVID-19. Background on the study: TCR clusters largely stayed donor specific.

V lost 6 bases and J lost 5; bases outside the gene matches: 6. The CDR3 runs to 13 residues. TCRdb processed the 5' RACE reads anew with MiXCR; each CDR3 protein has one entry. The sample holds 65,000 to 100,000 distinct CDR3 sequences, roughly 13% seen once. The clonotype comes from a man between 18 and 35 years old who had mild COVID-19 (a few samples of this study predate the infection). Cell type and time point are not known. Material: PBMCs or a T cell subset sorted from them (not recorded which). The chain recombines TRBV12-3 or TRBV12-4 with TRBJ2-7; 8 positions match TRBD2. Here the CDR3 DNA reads TGTGCCAGCAGCCCCGGACTAGCCAACGAGCAGTACGTC. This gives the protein CASSPGLANEQYV.